Detailed here is one T cell receptor beta chain. The protocol was immunoSEQ multiplex PCR, while the TCRdb copy is restricted to in-frame clones and leaves out a portion. Of roughly 80,000 clones in the sample, 90% to 95% are singletons; the top ten hold less than 0.75%. The data stem from a study of OX40 agonist ivuxolimab in advanced cancers. Turning to the study itself: Treatment of patients was with ivuxolimab, an agonistic anti-OX40 (CD134) antibody.

Autoimmune disease history or systemic immunosuppression led to patient exclusion. The length of the CDR3 is 18 residues. Trimming removed 5 bases from V and 0 bases from J; junction bases left unmatched: 9. Germline-derived CDR1 and CDR2 are KGHSH and LQKENI. The TCR originated in an adult with an advanced solid tumor such as melanoma, head and neck, liver or kidney cancer. V usage is TRBV18 and J usage is TRBJ1-6, with TRBD1 matching 8 bases. The material was CD4+ or CD8+ T cells sorted from blood, obtained in a trial of the OX40 agonist ivuxolimab. The DNA of the CDR3 is TGTGCCAGCTCAGCCATCACAGGGGGAAGCTCCTATAATTCACCCCTCCACTTT. This gives the protein CASSAITGGSSYNSPLHF.